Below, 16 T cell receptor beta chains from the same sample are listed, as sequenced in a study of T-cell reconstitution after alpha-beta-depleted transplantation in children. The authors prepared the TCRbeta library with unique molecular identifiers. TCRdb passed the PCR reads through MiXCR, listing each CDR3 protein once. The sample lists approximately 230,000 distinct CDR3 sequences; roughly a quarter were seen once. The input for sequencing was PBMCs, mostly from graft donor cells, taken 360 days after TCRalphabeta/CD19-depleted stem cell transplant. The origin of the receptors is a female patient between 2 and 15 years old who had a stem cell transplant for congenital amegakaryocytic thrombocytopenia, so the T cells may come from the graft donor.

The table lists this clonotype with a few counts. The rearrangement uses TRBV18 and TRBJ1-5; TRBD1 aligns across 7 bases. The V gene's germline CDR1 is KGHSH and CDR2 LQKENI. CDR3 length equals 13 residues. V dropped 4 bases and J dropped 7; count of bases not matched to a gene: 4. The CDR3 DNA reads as TGTGCCAGCTCACAGGGGGCGAGGCAGCCCCAGCATTTT. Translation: CASSQGARQPQHF.

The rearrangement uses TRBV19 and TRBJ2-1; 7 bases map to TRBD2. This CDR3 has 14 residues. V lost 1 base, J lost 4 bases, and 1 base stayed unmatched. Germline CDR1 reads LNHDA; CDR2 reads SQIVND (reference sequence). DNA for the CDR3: TGTGCCAGTAGTATAGCTAGCGGTTACAATGAGCAGTTCTTC. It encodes CASSIASGYNEQFF. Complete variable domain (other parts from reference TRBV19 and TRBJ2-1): DGGITQSPKYLFRKEGQNVTLSCEQNLNHDAMYWYRQDPGQGLRLIYYSQIVNDFQKGDIAEGYSVSREKKESFPLTVTSAQKNPTAFYLCASSIASGYNEQFFGPGTRLTVL.

The CDR3 sequence: CASSLTLKTSTDTQYF. DNA of the CDR3: TGTGCCAGCAGTTTAACCCTTAAAACTAGCACAGATACGCAGTATTTT. The chain combines TRBV12-3 or TRBV12-4 with TRBJ2-3, with D uncertain. This CDR3 has 16 amino acids. V was cut by 2 bases and J by 0 bases, with 12 bases left in between.

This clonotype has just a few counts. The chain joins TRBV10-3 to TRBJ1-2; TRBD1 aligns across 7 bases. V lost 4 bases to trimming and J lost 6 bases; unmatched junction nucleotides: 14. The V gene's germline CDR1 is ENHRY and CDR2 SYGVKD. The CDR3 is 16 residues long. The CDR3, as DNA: TGTGCCATCAGTGCCTCCAGGGGGTATCTCGAAGATGGCTACACCTTC. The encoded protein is CAISASRGYLEDGYTF.

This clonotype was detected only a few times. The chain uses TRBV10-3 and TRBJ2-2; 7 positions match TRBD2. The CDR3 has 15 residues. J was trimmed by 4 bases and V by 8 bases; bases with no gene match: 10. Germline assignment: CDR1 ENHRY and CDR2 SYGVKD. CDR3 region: CAIPTGGSPTGELFF. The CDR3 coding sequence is TGTGCCATCCCGACGGGGGGTTCTCCCACCGGGGAGCTGTTTTTT.

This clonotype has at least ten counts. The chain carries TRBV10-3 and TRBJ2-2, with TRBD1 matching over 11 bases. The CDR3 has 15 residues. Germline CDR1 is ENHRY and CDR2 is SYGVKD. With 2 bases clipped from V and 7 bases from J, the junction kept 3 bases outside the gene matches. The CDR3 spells CAISEGQGAGGELFF. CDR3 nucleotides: TGTGCCATCAGTGAGGGACAGGGGGCCGGCGGGGAGCTGTTTTTT.

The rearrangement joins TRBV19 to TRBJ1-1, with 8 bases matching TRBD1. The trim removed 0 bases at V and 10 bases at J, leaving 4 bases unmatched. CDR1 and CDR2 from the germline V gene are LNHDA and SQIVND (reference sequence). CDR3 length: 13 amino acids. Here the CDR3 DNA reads TGTGCCAGTAGTATAGAATATGGGACAGGAGCTTTCTTT. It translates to CASSIEYGTGAFF.

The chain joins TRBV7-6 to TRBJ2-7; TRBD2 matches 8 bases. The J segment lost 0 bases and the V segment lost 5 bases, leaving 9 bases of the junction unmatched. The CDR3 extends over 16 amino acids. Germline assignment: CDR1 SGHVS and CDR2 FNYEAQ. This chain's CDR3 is CASSPERLAISYEQYF. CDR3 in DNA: TGTGCCAGCAGCCCTGAACGACTAGCGATCTCCTACGAGCAGTACTTC.

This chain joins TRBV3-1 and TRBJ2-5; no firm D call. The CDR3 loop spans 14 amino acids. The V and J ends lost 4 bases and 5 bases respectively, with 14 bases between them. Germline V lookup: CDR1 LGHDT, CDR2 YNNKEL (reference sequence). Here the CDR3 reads CASSPEWVKETQYF. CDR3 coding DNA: TGTGCCAGCAGCCCAGAGTGGGTGAAGGAGACCCAGTACTTC.

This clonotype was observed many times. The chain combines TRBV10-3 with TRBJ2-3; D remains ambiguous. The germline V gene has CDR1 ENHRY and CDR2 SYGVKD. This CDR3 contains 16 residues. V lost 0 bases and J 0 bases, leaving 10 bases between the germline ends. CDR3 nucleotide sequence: TGTGCCATCAGTGAGTCAGCTGCATCTAGCACAGATACGCAGTATTTT. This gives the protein CAISESAASSTDTQYF.

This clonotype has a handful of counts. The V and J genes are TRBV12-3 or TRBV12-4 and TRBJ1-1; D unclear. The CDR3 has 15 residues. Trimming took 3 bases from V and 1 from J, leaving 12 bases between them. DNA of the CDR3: TGTGCCAGCAGTTTCTGGGTAGATAGGAACACTGAAGCTTTCTTT. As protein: CASSFWVDRNTEAFF.

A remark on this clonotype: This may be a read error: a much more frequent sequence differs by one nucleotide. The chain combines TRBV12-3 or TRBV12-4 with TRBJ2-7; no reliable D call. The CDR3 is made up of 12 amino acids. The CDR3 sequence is CPSSLFGYEQYF. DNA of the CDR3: TGTCCCAGCAGTCTCTTCGGCTACGAGCAGTACTTC.

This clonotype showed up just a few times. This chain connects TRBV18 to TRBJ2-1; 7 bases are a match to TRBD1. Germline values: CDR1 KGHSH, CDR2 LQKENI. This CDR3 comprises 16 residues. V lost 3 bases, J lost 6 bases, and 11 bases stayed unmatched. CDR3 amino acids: CASSPKQGSPLNEQFF. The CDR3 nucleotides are TGTGCCAGCTCACCCAAACAGGGGAGTCCGCTCAATGAGCAGTTCTTC.

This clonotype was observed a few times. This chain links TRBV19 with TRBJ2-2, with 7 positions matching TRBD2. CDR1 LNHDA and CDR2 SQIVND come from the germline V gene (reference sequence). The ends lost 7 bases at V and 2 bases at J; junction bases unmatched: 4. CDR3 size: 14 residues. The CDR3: CASNQRGNTGELFF. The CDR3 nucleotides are TGTGCCAGTAATCAGCGGGGAAACACCGGGGAGCTGTTTTTT.

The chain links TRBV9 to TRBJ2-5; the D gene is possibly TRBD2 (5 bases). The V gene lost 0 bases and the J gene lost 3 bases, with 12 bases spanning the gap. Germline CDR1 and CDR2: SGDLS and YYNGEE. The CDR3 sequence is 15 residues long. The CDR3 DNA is TGTGCCAGCAGCGTAGAAGCTAGCAGAGAAGAGACCCAGTACTTC. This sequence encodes CASSVEASREETQYF.

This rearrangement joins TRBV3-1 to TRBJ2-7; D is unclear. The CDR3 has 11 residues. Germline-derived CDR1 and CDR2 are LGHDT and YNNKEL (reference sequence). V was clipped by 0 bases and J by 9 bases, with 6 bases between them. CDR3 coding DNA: TGTGCCAGCAGCCAAGAACATCGGCAGTACTTC. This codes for CASSQEHRQYF.